Listed here are 15 T cell receptor beta chains from one sample, sequenced in a study of blood T cell repertoires in COVID-19. Sequencing used immunoSEQ multiplex PCR; TCRdb keeps in-frame clones, though not all of them. The sample yields over 110,000 clones, approximately 87% seen once. Specimen: PBMCs or T cells enriched from blood (not recorded which). The receptors derive from a man in his fifties or sixties in a cohort exposed to, infected with or recovered from COVID-19 (not recorded which).

This clone was seen more than once but under ten times. The CDR3 loop is CASSLDRGGSFNGYTF. DNA for the CDR3: TGTGCCAGCAGCTTAGATAGAGGGGGTAGCTTCAATGGCTACACCTTC. The rearrangement uses TRBV7-2 and TRBJ1-2, with D perhaps matching TRBD1 (6 bases). CDR3 length: 16 amino acids. Germline lookup yields CDR1 SGHTA and CDR2 FQGNSA. V was trimmed by 1 base and J by 6 bases, leaving 18 bases between them.

The chain is built from TRBV28 and TRBJ2-7, with 9 bases fitting TRBD1. Germline assignment: CDR1 MDHEN and CDR2 SYDVKM. CDR3 length: 16 amino acids. Trimming cost V 5 bases and J 2 bases; bases outside gene matches: 10. The CDR3 reads CASSIRPGQGAYEQYF. In DNA form, the CDR3 reads TGTGCCAGCAGTATCCGGCCGGGACAGGGCGCCTACGAGCAGTACTTC.

The chain joins TRBV5-4 to TRBJ2-7; TRBD1 might be the D (5 bases). The CDR3 consists of 16 residues. V dropped 0 bases and J dropped 4 bases, with 17 bases sitting between them. Germline V gene lookup returns CDR1 SGHNT and CDR2 YYREEE (reference sequence). CDR3 DNA: TGTGCCAGCAGCTTGGGATTGGGGCATCCTACTTACGAGCAGTACTTC. Its translation: CASSLGLGHPTYEQYF.

The chain has TRBV27 and TRBJ2-2; 7 bases map to TRBD1. Per the germline V gene, CDR1 is MNHEY and CDR2 is SMNVEV (reference sequence). The V segment lost 6 bases and the J segment 1 base; nucleotides outside the gene matches: 8. The CDR3 contains 16 residues. This CDR3 reads CASSPSGTVNTGELFF. CDR3 coding DNA: TGTGCCAGCAGCCCTTCCGGGACAGTGAACACCGGGGAGCTGTTTTTT.

This chain joins TRBV5-6 and TRBJ2-1; perhaps TRBD2 as D (5 bases). There are 14 residues in the CDR3. In germline, CDR1 is SGHDT, CDR2 YYEEEE. V was shortened by 2 bases and J by 5 bases, with 11 bases between the two germline ends. CDR3 in amino acids: CASSFSPGNNEQFF. The CDR3 bases are TGTGCCAGCAGCTTCAGCCCGGGAAACAATGAGCAGTTCTTC. Together with reference TRBV5-6 and TRBJ2-1, the CDR3 gives the full variable domain: DAGVTQSPTHLIKTRGQQVTLRCSPKSGHDTVSWYQQALGQGPQFIFQYYEEEERQRGNFPDRFSGHQFPNYSSELNVNALLLGDSALYLCASSFSPGNNEQFFGPGTRLTVL.

The chain uses TRBV7-2 and TRBJ2-1; D unresolved. Germline V CDR1 and CDR2: SGHTA, FQGNSA. V lost 6 bases to trimming and J lost 0 bases, with 12 bases between them. This CDR3 has 15 amino acids. The CDR3 DNA is TGTGCCAGCAGACGCCTCCCGAGCTCCTACAATGAGCAGTTCTTC. Its translation: CASRRLPSSYNEQFF.

V and J are TRBV7-9 and TRBJ1-4; tentatively, D is TRBD1 (5 bases). The V and J ends lost 7 bases and 7 bases respectively, with 19 bases between them. Per germline, CDR1 SEHNR and CDR2 FQNEAQ (reference sequence). This CDR3 is built from 15 residues. The CDR3 here is CASTSVRDWSEKLFF. Here the CDR3 DNA reads TGTGCCAGCACCTCGGTCCGGGACTGGAGTGAAAAACTGTTTTTT.

The chain recombines TRBV19 with TRBJ2-2, with 9 nucleotides matching TRBD1. This CDR3 contains 15 residues. Trimming cost V 5 bases and J 3 bases; bases outside gene matches: 4. From germline, CDR1 is LNHDA and CDR2 SQIVND (reference sequence). The CDR3: CASSVTGGHTGELFF. The CDR3, as DNA: TGTGCCAGTAGTGTAACAGGGGGCCACACCGGGGAGCTGTTTTTT. Looking up the rest from reference TRBV19 and TRBJ2-2 gives the full variable domain: DGGITQSPKYLFRKEGQNVTLSCEQNLNHDAMYWYRQDPGQGLRLIYYSQIVNDFQKGDIAEGYSVSREKKESFPLTVTSAQKNPTAFYLCASSVTGGHTGELFFGEGSRLTVL.

This clone was found once. The chain is built from TRBV13 and TRBJ2-7; 13 positions agree with TRBD2. The CDR3 consists of 18 residues. V shed 5 bases, J shed 0 bases, and the junction held 10 bases outside the gene matches. Germline assignment: CDR1 PRHDT and CDR2 FYEKMQ (reference sequence). For the CDR3, the DNA is TGTGCCAGCAGCCTAAGGACTAGCGGGGGTGAAACCTCCTACGAGCAGTACTTC. Protein: CASSLRTSGGETSYEQYF.

The chain employs TRBV27 and TRBJ2-5; D uncertain. CDR1 is MNHEY and CDR2 is SMNVEV in the germline V gene (reference sequence). Deletions cut 3 bases from V and 5 bases from J, with 7 bases between. The CDR3 runs to 12 residues. DNA of the CDR3: TGTGCCAGCAGTTTTATCGGGGAGACCCAGTACTTC. It encodes CASSFIGETQYF.

The CDR3 loop is CASSLQGQGRDEQYF. CDR3 in DNA: TGCGCCAGCAGCTTGCAGGGACAGGGAAGGGACGAGCAGTACTTC. The chain combines TRBV5-1 with TRBJ2-7; the match to TRBD1 covers 9 bases. The CDR3 sequence is 15 residues long. V dropped 1 base and J dropped 5; count of bases not matched to a gene: 7. The germline gives CDR1 SGHRS, CDR2 YFSETQ.

J is TRBJ2-2 and V is TRBV7-6; unclear D gene. This CDR3 contains 15 residues. In germline, CDR1 is SGHVS, CDR2 FNYEAQ. V was trimmed by 7 bases and J by 3 bases, leaving 15 bases between them. The CDR3 DNA follows: TGTGCCAGCACTTCGACTCCGATCGACACCGGGGAGCTGTTTTTT. It specifies CASTSTPIDTGELFF.

The chain uses TRBV4-1 and TRBJ2-5; TRBD2 matches 8 bases. V was clipped by 1 base and J by 2 bases; unmatched bases: 6. CDR1 is MGHRA and CDR2 is YSYEKL in the germline V gene. CDR3 length: 16 amino acids. CDR3 sequence: CASSQGLTSGQETQYF. The DNA for the CDR3 is TGCGCCAGCAGCCAAGGTTTAACTAGCGGACAAGAGACCCAGTACTTC.

This chain connects TRBV2 to TRBJ1-1; possibly TRBD1 for D (5 bases). The CDR3 length is 11 residues. Germline CDR1 SNHLY, CDR2 FYNNEI. CDR3 sequence (DNA): TGTGGAGCGGGGCGGAACACTGAAGCTTTCTTT. This sequence encodes CGAGRNTEAFF.

The V and J genes are TRBV27 and TRBJ2-4; D unresolved. The germline gives CDR1 MNHEY, CDR2 SMNVEV (reference sequence). The V gene lost 6 bases and the J gene lost 0 bases, with 24 bases spanning the gap. The CDR3 totals 19 residues. CDR3 protein: CASSPLVALRPLAKNIQYF. CDR3 nucleotide sequence: TGTGCCAGCAGCCCCCTTGTCGCACTACGTCCTCTAGCCAAAAACATTCAGTACTTC.